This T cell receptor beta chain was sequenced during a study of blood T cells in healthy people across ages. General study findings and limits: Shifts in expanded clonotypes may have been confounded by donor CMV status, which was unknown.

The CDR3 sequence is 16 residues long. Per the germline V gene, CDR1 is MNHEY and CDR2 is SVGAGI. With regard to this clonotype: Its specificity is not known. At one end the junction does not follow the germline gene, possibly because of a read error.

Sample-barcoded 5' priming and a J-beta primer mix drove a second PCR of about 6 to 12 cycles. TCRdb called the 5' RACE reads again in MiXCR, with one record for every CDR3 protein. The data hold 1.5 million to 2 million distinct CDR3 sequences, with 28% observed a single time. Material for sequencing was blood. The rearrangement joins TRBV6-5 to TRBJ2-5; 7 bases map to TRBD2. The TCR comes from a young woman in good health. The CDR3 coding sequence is TGTGCCAGCAGTTACCGCCTAGGGACTACACAAGAGGCCCAGTACTTC. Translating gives CASSYRLGTTQEAQYF.